This T cell receptor (beta chain) stems from a study of blood T cells in healthy people across ages. With a J-beta primer mix and a sample-barcoded 5' primer, a second PCR ran about 6 to 11 cycles. TCRdb analysed the 5' RACE reads with MiXCR anew, one entry per CDR3 protein. The data contain some 690,000 distinct CDR3 sequences, over 20% of them singletons. Germline loops: CDR1 SGHAT, CDR2 FQNNGV. The CDR3 contains 16 residues. Deletions cut 2 bases from V and 7 bases from J, with 20 bases between. The specimen was blood. The gene calls are TRBV11-2 and TRBJ1-1, with D possibly matching TRBD1 (6 bases). This clonotype was obtained from a man aged 70-80 years in good health. CDR3: CASSLTNHRVRGEAFF. In nucleotides, the CDR3 is TGTGCCAGCAGCTTAACTAACCACAGGGTGAGGGGTGAAGCTTTCTTT.